Shown below are 2 T cell receptor beta chains from a single sample sequenced in a study of T cell responses to AZD1222 COVID-19 vaccine. Measured with immunoSEQ multiplex PCR; TCRdb has only the in-frame clones, and not every one. The repertoire holds 75,000 to 100,000 clones, with approximately 90% as singletons. The sequencing here drew on peripheral blood, taken 28 days after the second AZD1222 dose. The receptors shown here come from an adult who received the AZD1222 COVID-19 vaccine.

CDR3 residues: CASSQGGITDTQYF. The CDR3 DNA is TGTGCCAGCAGCCAAGGGGGCATCACAGATACGCAGTATTTT. This rearrangement joins TRBV27 to TRBJ2-3; 7 nucleotides line up with TRBD1. The germline gives CDR1 MNHEY, CDR2 SMNVEV (reference sequence). The CDR3 totals 14 residues. Germline trimming cut 6 bases from V and 2 bases from J; bases unmatched to any gene: 5.

The V and J genes are TRBV7-2 and TRBJ2-7; 9 bases are shared with TRBD1. The V gene's germline CDR1 is SGHTA and CDR2 FQGNSA. This CDR3 is built from 14 residues. The V gene end was trimmed by 1 base and the J gene end by 4 bases; junction bases not matched to a gene: 2. CDR3 DNA sequence: TGTGCCAGCAGCTTAGAAGGGACAGGGTACGAGCAGTACTTC. Translated, it gives CASSLEGTGYEQYF.